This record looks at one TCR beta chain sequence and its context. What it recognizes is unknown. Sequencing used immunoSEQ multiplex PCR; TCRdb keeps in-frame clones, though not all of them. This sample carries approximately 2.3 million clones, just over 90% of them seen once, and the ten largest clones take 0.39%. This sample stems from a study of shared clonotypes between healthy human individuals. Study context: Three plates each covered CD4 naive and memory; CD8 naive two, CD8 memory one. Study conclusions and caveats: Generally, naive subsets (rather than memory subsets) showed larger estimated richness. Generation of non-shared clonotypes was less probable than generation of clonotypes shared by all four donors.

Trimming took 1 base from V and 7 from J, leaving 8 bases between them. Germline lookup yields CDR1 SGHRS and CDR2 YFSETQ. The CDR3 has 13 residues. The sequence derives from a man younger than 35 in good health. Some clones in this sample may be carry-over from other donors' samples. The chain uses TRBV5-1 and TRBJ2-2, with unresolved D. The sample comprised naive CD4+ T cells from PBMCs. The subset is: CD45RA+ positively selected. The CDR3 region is CASSLSGDGELFF. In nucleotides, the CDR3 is TGCGCCAGCAGCTTGTCAGGAGACGGGGAGCTGTTTTTT. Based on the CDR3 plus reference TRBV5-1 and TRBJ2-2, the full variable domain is KAGVTQTPRYLIKTRGQQVTLSCSPISGHRSVSWYQQTPGQGLQFLFEYFSETQRNKGNFPGRFSGRQFSNSRSEMNVSTLELGDSALYLCASSLSGDGELFFGEGSRLTVL.